The T cell receptor (beta chain) under discussion was sequenced for a study of blood T cells in healthy people across ages. Regarding the study as a whole: From one million sequenced T cells, diversity estimates were lower bounds. Across samples, TCR beta diversity tracked strongly with naive T cell percentage.

This clonotype has a handful of counts. What it binds is unknown. For the second PCR, which ran for about 6 to 11 cycles, a sample-barcoded 5' primer and a J-beta primer mix were used. Each cDNA molecule was tagged by a template-switch adaptor that had 12 random nucleotides. Sequencing of every sample gave 2.5 million or more CDR3-containing paired-end reads. TCRdb itself ran the 5' RACE reads through MiXCR, one entry per CDR3 protein. The table lists fewer than 2,000,000 distinct CDR3 sequences, around 35% of them singletons. The source is a woman in her thirties in good health. Sequenced: blood.

CDR3 DNA sequence: TGTGCCAGCAGCTTAATGCCGCGCGGGAGGGGCACAGATACGCAGTATTTT. This sequence encodes CASSLMPRGRGTDTQYF. The chain carries TRBV7-3 and TRBJ2-3; 9 bases agree with TRBD2. The V gene end was trimmed by 1 base and the J gene end by 1 base; junction bases not matched to a gene: 6. This CDR3 comprises 17 residues. The germline V gene has CDR1 SGHTA and CDR2 FQGTGA.